This entry is about one T cell receptor (beta chain). What this receptor recognizes is not known. Base qualities are not provided; no much larger clone lies one nucleotide away. The immunoSEQ Assay, a bias-controlled multiplex PCR, was used to amplify TCRbeta CDR3 regions from genomic DNA. The authors processed their data as follows. Within the assay, amplification of reference gene primers was used to estimate how many nucleated cells each sample contained. Sequence reads were collapsed and filtered to measure the absolute abundance of every unique TCRbeta CDR3 rearrangement. For each sample, productive Simpson clonality was calculated as the square root of Simpson's diversity index across productive rearrangements. TCRdb provides this immuneACCESS table in a form limited to in-frame rearrangements. Some clones are lacking; in checked studies, under half of them reflect an unresolved V gene, and why the rest are absent is not known. D and trimming were read from the DNA, whereas the V and J calls and clone size are those reported in that table. The table for this sample lists over 250,000 clones; 80% to 90% of them were counted only once. 2% to 2.5% of the sample belongs to the ten largest clones.

The sample is drawn from a study of blood T cell repertoires in COVID-19 (dated by TCRdb to about 2020). As for the study more broadly: Collaborator samples came from the United States, Italy and Spain and covered acute and convalescent phases of COVID-19. The material from the prospective study consisted of cDNA or gDNA derived from T cells, B-cell-depleted T cells, or PBMCs. The dataset comprised deeply sampled blood TCRbeta repertoires from subjects exposed to, actively infected with, or recovered from COVID-19. The repertoires were released in a freely available public database intended as a resource for research on the immune response to SARS-CoV-2. The samples were drawn from two sources: the first 160 participants of the ongoing ImmuneRACE study, and 950 to 1,500 subjects contributed by 6 global collaborators. Sample metadata almost always included a de-identified subject ID, COVID-19 status, age in years and sex. Where available, HLA class I and class II types were taken from metadata supplied by the sample provider and were not determined by assay-based typing. Overall study outcomes, separate from this receptor: How much clinical and demographic metadata was included differed by source and by participant, and the metadata was provided uncurated.

V trim: 1 base; J trim: 4 bases; unmatched bases: 10. From the germline V gene (reference sequence), CDR1 is LGHDT and CDR2 is YNNKEL. Spanning cysteine to phenylalanine, the CDR3 consists of 17 amino acids. The kept DNA is CDR3 alone, 51 bases in frame from the first base. Collaborating institutions collected whole blood in K2EDTA tubes following their own protocols. For TCRbeta analysis, collaborator samples were shipped as frozen whole blood, as isolated PBMCs, or as DNA extracted from either sample type. Material for sequencing was peripheral blood. This receptor was identified in a woman aged 50 to 65 with acute or convalescent COVID-19. Recombination joined TRBV3-1 (or the pseudogene TRBV3-2) with TRBJ2-7; 10 middle bases align to TRBD1. The nucleotide sequence is TGTGCCAGCAGCCAAGGGGATCGGGACAGGGGAAGGTACGAGCAGTACTTC. Its translation is CASSQGDRDRGRYEQYF.